The entry that follows covers one TCR beta chain sequence. Its target is unknown. Distinct nucleotide sequences in the sample also encode this CDR3. Sequenced by immunoSEQ multiplex PCR; TCRdb stores in-frame clones only, minus some. The profile shows about 2.4 million clones, 90% to 95% of them singletons. The sample originates from a study of shared clonotypes between healthy human individuals. Regarding the study as a whole: Incompleteness in sorted-subset sequencing, despite large depth, was shown by rarefaction.

This CDR3 region has 14 residues. V dropped 4 bases and J dropped 0 bases, with 6 bases sitting between them. CDR1 is SNHLY, CDR2 FYNNEI, per germline. The receptor comes from a man younger than 30 in good health. Some clones in this sample may be carry-over from other donors' samples. The chain carries TRBV2 and TRBJ2-2, with D hard to call. Sequenced: naive CD4+ T cells from PBMCs. The sample's subset: CD45RA+ positively selected. CDR3 nucleotide sequence: TGTGCCAGCAGTGGACAAACGAACACCGGGGAGCTGTTTTTT. This encodes CASSGQTNTGELFF.